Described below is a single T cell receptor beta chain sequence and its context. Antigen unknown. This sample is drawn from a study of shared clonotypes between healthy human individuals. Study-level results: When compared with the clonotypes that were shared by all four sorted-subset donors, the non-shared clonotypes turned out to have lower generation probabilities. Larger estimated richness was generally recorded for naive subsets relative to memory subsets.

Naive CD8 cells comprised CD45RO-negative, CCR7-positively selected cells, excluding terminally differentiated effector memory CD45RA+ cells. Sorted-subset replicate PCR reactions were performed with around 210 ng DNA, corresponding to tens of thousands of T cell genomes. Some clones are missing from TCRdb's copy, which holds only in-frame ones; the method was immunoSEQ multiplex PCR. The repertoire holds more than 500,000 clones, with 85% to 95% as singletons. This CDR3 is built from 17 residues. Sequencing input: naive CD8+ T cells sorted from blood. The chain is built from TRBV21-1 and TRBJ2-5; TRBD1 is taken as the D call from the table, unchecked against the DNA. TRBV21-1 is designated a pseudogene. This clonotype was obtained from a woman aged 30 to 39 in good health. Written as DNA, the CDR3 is TGTGCCAGCAGCAAAACGAAGAAGGGACAGGGGGGAGAGACCCAGTACTTC. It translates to CASSKTKKGQGGETQYF.